The clone carrying this TCR delta chain is medium-sized by share. The germline CDR1 and CDR2 sequences are GEAIGNYY and EKD. V was pared by 1 base and J by 0 bases, with 4 bases of the junction left unmatched. This CDR3 comprises 15 residues. TCRdb applied CATT to the RT-PCR reads for clone calling. Altogether approximately 2,800 delta-chain clones are present, less than 3.5% being singletons, with the ten largest covering about 24%. This specimen belongs to a study of gamma-delta T cells after stem cell transplantation. The chain uses TRDV2 and TRDJ1; the match to TRDD3 covers 7 bases. The sequence derives from a human donor. It is not recorded whose cells these are; they may come from a transplant donor. Input material: gamma-delta T cells. The CDR3 spells CACDTLGVYTDKLIF. In nucleotides, the CDR3 is TGTGCCTGTGACACGCTGGGGGTTTACACCGATAAACTCATCTTT.